The 26 T cell receptor beta chains below come from one sample, sequenced in a study of technical replicates of blood from a few donors. Sequenced by immunoSEQ multiplex PCR; TCRdb stores in-frame clones only, minus some. The sample records under 85,000 clones, 96% being singletons. The sequenced sample was T cells isolated from PBMCs. All receptors come from a human donor in good health.

The chain has TRBV6-1 and TRBJ2-7; TRBD2 matches 12 bases. The CDR3 extends over 16 amino acids. V was clipped by 2 bases and J by 3 bases; unmatched bases: 5. Germline V gene data show CDR1 as MNHNS and CDR2 as SASEGT. The CDR3 sequence is CASSEYGTSGFYEQYF. The CDR3 DNA follows: TGTGCCAGCAGTGAATACGGGACTAGCGGGTTCTACGAGCAGTACTTC.

The V gene is TRBV5-4, the J gene TRBJ1-2; tentative D call: TRBD1 (6 bases). The CDR3 runs 12 residues. V lost 5 bases to trimming and J lost 5 bases, with 10 bases between them. Germline lookup yields CDR1 SGHNT and CDR2 YYREEE (reference sequence). CDR3 protein: CASRAGEYGYTF. The CDR3 region has the DNA TGTGCCAGCAGAGCAGGGGAATATGGCTACACCTTC.

The chain combines TRBV6-5 with TRBJ1-2; TRBD1 might be the D (5 bases). The germline V and J ends were trimmed by 1 base and 0 bases, with 9 bases remaining between them. Germline values: CDR1 MNHEY, CDR2 SVGAGI. This CDR3 has 15 residues. The CDR3 here is CASSYYTGANYGYTF. As DNA, the CDR3 is TGTGCCAGCAGTTACTATACAGGAGCTAACTATGGCTACACCTTC.

The genes are TRBV25-1 and TRBJ1-1; tentative D call: TRBD1 (6 bases). Between the trimmed V and J ends, which lost 0 bases and 1 base, there was a span of 9 bases. CDR1 MGHDK and CDR2 SYGVNS come from the germline V gene. This CDR3 spans 15 amino acids. The CDR3 protein is CASSEYTGPNTEAFF. The CDR3 DNA follows: TGTGCCAGCAGTGAATATACAGGGCCGAACACTGAAGCTTTCTTT.

The rearrangement links TRBV30 to TRBJ2-3, with TRBD2 as a possible D gene (7 bases). CDR3 length: 15 residues. V shed 4 bases and J shed 4 bases, with 18 bases lying between them. CDR1 is GTSNPN, CDR2 SVGIG, per germline (reference sequence). The CDR3 coding sequence is TGTGCCTGGAAACAGGGCCTAGCGGTGCCAGATACGCAGTATTTT. This translates into CAWKQGLAVPDTQYF. The full variable domain, rest sourced from reference TRBV30 and TRBJ2-3, is SQTIHQWPATLVQPVGSPLSLECTVEGTSNPNLYWYRQAAGRGLQLLFYSVGIGQISSEVPQNLSASRPQDRQFILSSKKLLLSDSGFYLCAWKQGLAVPDTQYFGPGTRLTVL.

V and J are TRBV27 and TRBJ2-5; 7 bases are shared with TRBD2. The CDR3 contains 19 residues. Germline V gives CDR1 MNHEY, CDR2 SMNVEV (reference sequence). Germline trimming cut 5 bases from V and 2 bases from J; bases unmatched to any gene: 20. CDR3 sequence reads: CASSLSWREYKVLQETQYF. In DNA, the CDR3 is TGTGCCAGCAGTCTCTCCTGGCGGGAGTACAAAGTACTTCAAGAGACCCAGTACTTC.

V is TRBV7-2 and J is TRBJ1-2, with unresolved D. The CDR3 runs to 13 residues. Germline V gives CDR1 SGHTA, CDR2 FQGNSA. Trimming took 1 base from V and 4 from J, leaving 7 bases between them. In DNA, the CDR3 is TGTGCCAGCAGCTTAGACCCAGTCTATGGCTACACCTTC. Its protein is CASSLDPVYGYTF.

CDR3 DNA sequence: TGTGCCAGCAGCCCCCCCCGCGGGGACGTCAGGGAGCAGTACTTC. It translates to CASSPPRGDVREQYF. The rearrangement links TRBV13 to TRBJ2-7; D might be TRBD2 (6 bases). CDR3 length: 15 residues. Germline V gene data show CDR1 as PRHDT and CDR2 as FYEKMQ (reference sequence). The V end lost 5 bases, the J end lost 7 bases, and 21 bases lay between the germline ends.

This chain uses TRBV25-1 with TRBJ1-1; 9 bases fit TRBD1. The CDR3 sequence is 16 residues long. V was pared by 3 bases and J by 0 bases, with 5 bases of the junction left unmatched. Germline V gene sequence: CDR1 MGHDK, CDR2 SYGVNS. CDR3 in DNA: TGTGCCAGCAGTGACCGGGACAGGGAGGTGAACACTGAAGCTTTCTTT. Its translation: CASSDRDREVNTEAFF. Variable domain in full (rest from reference TRBV25-1 and TRBJ1-1): EADIYQTPRYLVIGTGKKITLECSQTMGHDKMYWYQQDPGMELHLIHYSYGVNSTEKGDLSSESTVSRIRTEHFPLTLESARPSHTSQYLCASSDRDREVNTEAFFGQGTRLTVV.

The chain carries TRBV7-9 and TRBJ2-7; D unclear. Germline values: CDR1 SEHNR, CDR2 FQNEAQ (reference sequence). The CDR3 has 13 amino acids. V was cut by 2 bases and J by 3 bases, with 8 bases left in between. The chain's CDR3 is CASSLTSIYEQYF. For the CDR3, the DNA is TGTGCCAGCAGCTTAACGAGCATCTACGAGCAGTACTTC.

This clone has only one observation. V and J are TRBV5-4 and TRBJ1-1, with D possibly matching TRBD1 (5 bases). Germline CDR1 reads SGHNT; CDR2 reads YYREEE (reference sequence). CDR3 size: 12 residues. Trimming stripped 2 bases from V and 5 bases from J, with 7 bases between. CDR3: CASSFGGTEAFF. For the CDR3, the DNA is TGTGCCAGCAGCTTCGGGGGGACTGAAGCTTTCTTT. The variable domain in full, completed from reference TRBV5-4 and TRBJ1-1, reads ETGVTQSPTHLIKTRGQQVTLRCSSQSGHNTVSWYQQALGQGPQFIFQYYREEENGRGNFPPRFSGLQFPNYSSELNVNALELDDSALYLCASSFGGTEAFFGQGTRLTVV.

The CDR3 region is CASTELGRVNTEAFF. The CDR3 DNA reads TGTGCCAGCACCGAACTGGGCAGGGTGAACACTGAAGCTTTCTTT. This chain uses TRBV7-3 with TRBJ1-1; TRBD1 is a possible D gene (5 bases). CDR3 length equals 15 residues. Germline CDR1 reads SGHTA; CDR2 reads FQGTGA. V was clipped by 7 bases and J by 0 bases, with 15 bases between them.

This sequence joins TRBV4-2 and TRBJ1-5; D uncertain. Trimming cost V 3 bases and J 5 bases, with 17 bases left between them. This CDR3 is 16 amino acids long. Germline V gene data show CDR1 as LGHNA and CDR2 as YNFKEQ. The CDR3, as DNA: TGTGCCAGCAGCCAGCAGACGAGGTTAGAGGATCAGCCCCAGCATTTT. Translation gives CASSQQTRLEDQPQHF.

V usage is TRBV27 and J usage is TRBJ2-2; tentative D call: TRBD1 (6 bases). The CDR3 totals 14 residues. Trimming removed 6 bases at V and 4 bases at J, with 12 bases between. The V gene's germline CDR1 is MNHEY and CDR2 SMNVEV (reference sequence). The CDR3 loop reads CASSPRTATGELFF. The CDR3 DNA follows: TGTGCCAGCAGCCCCCGGACAGCCACCGGGGAGCTGTTTTTT.

The rearrangement links TRBV5-8 to TRBJ1-1; D remains ambiguous. CDR1 SGHTS and CDR2 YDEGEE come from the germline V gene. The V end lost 3 bases, the J end lost 4 bases, and 13 bases lay between the germline ends. The CDR3 consists of 14 residues. This CDR3 reads CASSYLGGTTEAFF. The DNA of the CDR3 is TGTGCCAGCAGCTACCTGGGAGGAACCACTGAAGCTTTCTTT. The complete variable domain, with remaining parts taken from reference TRBV5-8 and TRBJ1-1, reads EAGVTQSPTHLIKTRGQQATLRCSPISGHTSVYWYQQALGLGLQFLLWYDEGEERNRGNFPPRFSGRQFPNYSSELNVNALELEDSALYLCASSYLGGTTEAFFGQGTRLTVV.

CDR3 loop: CASSLASSGGELETQYF. In DNA, the CDR3 is TGTGCCAGCAGCTTAGCTTCGTCGGGAGGGGAGTTGGAGACCCAGTACTTC. The rearrangement joins TRBV7-2 to TRBJ2-5; 8 bases agree with TRBD2. The germline CDR1 and CDR2 sequences are SGHTA and FQGNSA. J lost 5 bases, V lost 0 bases, and 11 bases had no gene match. This CDR3 is built from 17 residues.

The chain carries TRBV9 and TRBJ1-1; D is ambiguous. CDR3 length equals 12 residues. Germline assignment: CDR1 SGDLS and CDR2 YYNGEE. Trimming took 4 bases from V and 6 from J, leaving 10 bases between them. DNA of the CDR3: TGTGCCAGCAGCCGGGGAACTCCTGAAGCTTTCTTT. It specifies CASSRGTPEAFF. Full variable domain (outside the CDR3, taken from reference TRBV9 and TRBJ1-1): DSGVTQTPKHLITATGQRVTLRCSPRSGDLSVYWYQQSLDQGLQFLIQYYNGEERAKGNILERFSAQQFPDLHSELNLSSLELGDSALYFCASSRGTPEAFFGQGTRLTVV.

The chain combines TRBV2 with TRBJ2-1, with 13 nucleotides matching TRBD2. CDR3 length: 19 amino acids. V lost 2 bases, J lost 8 bases, and 15 bases stayed unmatched. Germline values: CDR1 SNHLY, CDR2 FYNNEI. CDR3 region: CASSEIGTSGREGRDEQFF. The DNA for the CDR3 is TGTGCCAGCAGTGAAATCGGAACTAGCGGGAGGGAGGGGCGCGATGAGCAGTTCTTC.

V usage is TRBV5-1 and J usage is TRBJ2-3; D not certain. Trimming cost V 5 bases and J 5 bases, with 24 bases left between them. The length of the CDR3 is 17 residues. In germline, CDR1 is SGHRS, CDR2 YFSETQ. CDR3 nucleotide sequence: TGCGCCAGCAGTACTCGCCAGCTAAGGATTCGGGTAGATACGCAGTATTTT. Translation: CASSTRQLRIRVDTQYF.

The V gene is TRBV27, the J gene TRBJ1-2; 10 nucleotides match TRBD1. J lost 1 base, V lost 6 bases, and 5 bases had no gene match. The germline V gene has CDR1 MNHEY and CDR2 SMNVEV (reference sequence). The CDR3 spans 15 residues. CDR3 in amino acids: CASRTGTGVNYGYTF. DNA of the CDR3: TGTGCCAGCAGGACCGGGACAGGGGTTAACTATGGCTACACCTTC.

The chain has TRBV11-2 and TRBJ2-7; D possibly corresponds to TRBD2 (5 bases). This CDR3 comprises 13 residues. V lost 5 bases, J lost 7 bases, and 15 bases lay in between. The germline CDR1 and CDR2 sequences are SGHAT and FQNNGV. The CDR3 sequence is CASSPLLSGEQYF. CDR3 sequence (DNA): TGTGCCAGCAGCCCCCTGTTGTCGGGGGAGCAGTACTTC. The whole variable domain, filled in from reference TRBV11-2 and TRBJ2-7, reads EAGVAQSPRYKIIEKRQSVAFWCNPISGHATLYWYQQILGQGPKLLIQFQNNGVVDDSQLPKDRFSAERLKGVDSTLKIQPAKLEDSAVYLCASSPLLSGEQYFGPGTRLTVT.

This clone was recorded a few times. This chain connects TRBV6-5 to TRBJ2-7; 8 nucleotides agree with TRBD2. CDR1 and CDR2 (germline): MNHEY, SVGAGI. The CDR3 runs to 14 residues. The V segment lost 5 bases and the J segment 9 bases; nucleotides outside the gene matches: 12. CDR3 in DNA: TGTGCCAGCAGTGAATTGGGACTAGATCTCGGGCAGTACTTC. It translates to CASSELGLDLGQYF.

V and J are TRBV10-3 and TRBJ1-1, with D uncertain. Per the germline V gene, CDR1 is ENHRY and CDR2 is SYGVKD. The V gene lost 2 bases and the J gene lost 1 base, with 8 bases spanning the gap. The CDR3 loop spans 14 amino acids. Written as DNA, the CDR3 is TGTGCCATCAGTGAGGGGCGGGAGAACACTGAAGCTTTCTTT. The encoded protein is CAISEGRENTEAFF.

This chain connects TRBV4-3 to TRBJ2-2; possible D gene TRBD2, 5 bases. The CDR3 has 14 residues. Trimming left V 2 bases short and J 9 bases short, with 13 bases between. Germline V CDR1 and CDR2: LGHNA, YSLEER. As DNA, the CDR3 is TGCGCCAGCAGCCAACGAGGACTTGGGCGGGAGCTGTTTTTT. Its translation is CASSQRGLGRELFF.

The CDR3 loop is CASSQSGLYEQYF. In DNA, the CDR3 is TGTGCCAGCAGCCAGTCGGGACTCTACGAGCAGTACTTC. The chain links TRBV11-3 to TRBJ2-7, with a weak D call TRBD2 (6 bases). The ends were cut back, 5 bases at V and 3 bases at J, with 11 bases in the middle. Per the germline V gene, CDR1 is SGHNT and CDR2 is YENEEA. The CDR3 is 13 residues long.

CDR3 DNA: TGCGCCAGCAGCCAAGAAGTAACGAGGAGAAGCACAGATACGCAGTATTTT. Its translation is CASSQEVTRRSTDTQYF. The chain carries TRBV4-3 and TRBJ2-3; D not resolved. The CDR3 length is 17 residues. V lost 0 bases and J lost 0, with 13 bases in between. Germline V CDR1 and CDR2: LGHNA, YSLEER.